This TCR beta chain was captured by sequencing in a study of cytomegalovirus exposure and HLA in healthy donors. 60 Vbeta and 13 Jbeta primers were used in PCR. TCRdb's table, derived via immunoSEQ multiplex PCR, lists solely in-frame clones and lacks some. Here the sample spans 150,000 to 200,000 clones, over 70% being singletons. The CDR3 covers 13 residues. V gave up 2 bases and J gave up 12 bases, with 17 bases separating them. CDR1 is SGHNT and CDR2 is YYREEE in the germline V gene (reference sequence). Overall study findings and caveats: Researchers reported in a later analysis that a missense DCLRE1C variant was tied to TCR beta V- and J-gene trimming. Further analysis, carried out later, found HLA-associated TCR beta chains more clonally expanded than equally common other chains. Immune exposure information available was restricted to CMV serostatus.

Only one count was recorded for this clone. No antigen is known for it. The sequenced sample consisted of PBMCs. This TCR was recovered from a woman aged 25-40 years in good health and CMV-seronegative. This chain connects TRBV5-4 to TRBJ1-1; D unclear. The CDR3 loop is CASSFTGLGTSFF. CDR3 DNA: TGTGCCAGCAGCTTCACGGGGTTAGGAACTTCTTTCTTT.